What follows are 7 T cell receptor beta chains derived from one specimen sequenced in a study of cytomegalovirus exposure and HLA in healthy donors. 60 Vbeta and 13 Jbeta primers were used in PCR. Sequencing used immunoSEQ multiplex PCR; TCRdb keeps in-frame clones, though not all of them. This sample carries roughly 200,000 clones, 70% to 80% of them seen once, and the ten largest clones take 1.5% to 2%. Sequencing input: PBMCs. These receptor sequences come from a man aged 30-40 years in good health and CMV-seronegative.

This clone was recorded once. The genes are TRBV7-9 and TRBJ2-3; D is unresolved. Germline values: CDR1 SEHNR, CDR2 FQNEAQ (reference sequence). With 5 bases removed from V and 0 bases from J, the gap between germline ends came to 12 bases. The CDR3 has 15 amino acids. Here the CDR3 DNA reads TGTGCCAGCAGCCCGAGACTCGAAAGCACAGATACGCAGTATTTT. This translates into CASSPRLESTDTQYF.

In its sample, this clone was seen a few times. The rearrangement links TRBV6-1 to TRBJ1-1; TRBD1 matches at 8 bases. Germline lookup yields CDR1 MNHNS and CDR2 SASEGT. The V gene end was trimmed by 3 bases and the J gene end by 3 bases; junction bases not matched to a gene: 3. The CDR3 is 14 amino acids. CDR3 amino acids: CASSDQGAYTEAFF. The CDR3 DNA reads as TGTGCCAGCAGTGACCAGGGGGCCTACACTGAAGCTTTCTTT.

J is TRBJ2-7 and V is TRBV7-9; 8 positions agree with TRBD1. From germline, CDR1 is SEHNR and CDR2 FQNEAQ (reference sequence). The V segment lost 2 bases and the J segment 6 bases; nucleotides outside the gene matches: 6. This CDR3 has 14 amino acids. CDR3 nucleotide sequence: TGTGCCAGCAGCTTAAGGGACAGGATTCCCGAGCAGTACTTC. Its translation is CASSLRDRIPEQYF.

V and J are TRBV29-1 and TRBJ1-2; 7 bases match TRBD1. The trim removed 8 bases at V and 3 bases at J, leaving 12 bases unmatched. The length of the CDR3 is 14 residues. CDR1 SQVTM and CDR2 ANQGSEA come from the germline V gene. CDR3 nucleotide sequence: TGCAGCTCTTCACCGGGAACAGGGGACTATGGCTACACCTTC. This codes for CSSSPGTGDYGYTF.

This clone was seen a handful of times. The chain couples TRBV6-5 to TRBJ1-1; 9 nucleotides align to TRBD1. The CDR3 runs to 15 residues. Trimming removed 2 bases from V and 2 bases from J; junction bases left unmatched: 3. Germline CDR1 is MNHEY and CDR2 is SVGAGI. CDR3 sequence reads: CASSYGGQGNTEAFF. CDR3 sequence (DNA): TGTGCCAGCAGTTACGGGGGACAGGGAAACACTGAAGCTTTCTTT.

This clone was counted between two and nine times. V gene TRBV9 combines with J gene TRBJ2-5; 7 bases align to TRBD2. The germline V gene has CDR1 SGDLS and CDR2 YYNGEE. The V and J ends lost 4 bases and 1 base, in that order; junction bases with no gene match: 7. The CDR3 is made up of 15 amino acids. DNA for the CDR3: TGTGCCAGCAGCCCTCAGCGGGGACCCCAAGAGACCCAGTACTTC. Translation gives CASSPQRGPQETQYF.

The rearrangement links TRBV6-5 to TRBJ2-3; 7 bases map to TRBD1. There are 13 residues in the CDR3. With V trimmed by 5 bases and J by 8 bases, 7 bases remained unmatched. The germline gives CDR1 MNHEY, CDR2 SVGAGI. The CDR3 nucleotides are TGTGCCAGCAGTCCCGGACAGGTCGCTACGCAGTATTTT. Translated, it gives CASSPGQVATQYF.